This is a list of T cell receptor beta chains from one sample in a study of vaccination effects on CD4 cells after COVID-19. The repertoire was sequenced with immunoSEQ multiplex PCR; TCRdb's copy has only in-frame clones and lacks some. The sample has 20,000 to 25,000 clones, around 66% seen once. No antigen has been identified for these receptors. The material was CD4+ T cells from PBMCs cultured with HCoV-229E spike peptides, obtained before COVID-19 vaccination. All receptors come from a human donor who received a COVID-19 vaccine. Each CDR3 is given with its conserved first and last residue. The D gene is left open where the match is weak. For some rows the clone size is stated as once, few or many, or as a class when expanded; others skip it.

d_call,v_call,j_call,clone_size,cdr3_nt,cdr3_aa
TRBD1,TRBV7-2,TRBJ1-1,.,TGTGCCAGCAGCTTAACCGGGACAGGGTGGAACACTGAAGCTTTCTTT,CASSLTGTGWNTEAFF
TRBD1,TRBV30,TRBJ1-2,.,TGTGCCTGGAGTCCGGGACAGGTCTATGGCTACACCTTC,CAWSPGQVYGYTF
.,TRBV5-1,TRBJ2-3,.,TGCGCCAGCAGCTTGGGCCAGGACACAGATACGCAGTATTTT,CASSLGQDTDTQYF
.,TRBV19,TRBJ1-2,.,TGTGCCAGTAGTGCTCCGGGAGGAGGGCTACGGGGTGGCTACACCTTC,CASSAPGGGLRGGYTF
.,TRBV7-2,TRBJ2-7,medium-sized,TGTGCCAGCAGTCTTCCTACTAGTTCCCTTTACTACGAGCAGTACTTC,CASSLPTSSLYYEQYF
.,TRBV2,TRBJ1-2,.,TGTGCCAGCAGTGGGGCGGGGGTCATCTATGGCTACACCTTC,CASSGAGVIYGYTF
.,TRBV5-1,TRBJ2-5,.,TGCGCCAGCAGCTTAGGATTTCAAGAGACCCAGTACTTC,CASSLGFQETQYF
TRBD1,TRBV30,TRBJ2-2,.,TGTGCCCAGAATGACAGGGTGGGGGAGCTGTTTTTT,CAQNDRVGELFF
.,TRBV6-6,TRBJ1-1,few,TGTGCCAGCAACGCAGATATGAACACTGAAGCTTTCTTT,CASNADMNTEAFF
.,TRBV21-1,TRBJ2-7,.,TGTGCCAGCAGCTCCTCGACACAAAAGGGGGCCTACGAGCAGTACTTC,CASSSSTQKGAYEQYF
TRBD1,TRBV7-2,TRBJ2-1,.,TGTGCCAGCAGCTTCACCGGGACAGGGGGTCTGAATGAGCAGTTCTTC,CASSFTGTGGLNEQFF
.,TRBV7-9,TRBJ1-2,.,TGTGCCAGCAGCTTAGGGTGGGGGGAGTCCTACACCTTC,CASSLGWGESYTF
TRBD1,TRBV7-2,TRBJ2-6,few,TGTGCCAGCAGCTCTACAGGGGCTGGGGCCAACGTCCTGACTTTC,CASSSTGAGANVLTF
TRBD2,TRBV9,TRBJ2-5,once,TGTGCCAGCAGCGCGACTAGCGGACCACAAGAGACCCAGTACTTC,CASSATSGPQETQYF
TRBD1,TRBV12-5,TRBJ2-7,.,TGTGCTAGTGGTGGCAGGGGGCGCGAGCAGTACTTC,CASGGRGREQYF
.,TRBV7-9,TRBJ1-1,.,TGTGCCAGCAGCTTAGGTGGGGCCGAGGGAGCTTTCTTT,CASSLGGAEGAFF
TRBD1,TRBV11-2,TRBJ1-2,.,TGTGCCAGCAGTCAGGACAGGGGGCAAGGCTACACCTTC,CASSQDRGQGYTF
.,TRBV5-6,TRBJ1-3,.,TGTGCCAGCAGCTTTGCAGAACCTTACTCTGGAAACACCATATATTTT,CASSFAEPYSGNTIYF
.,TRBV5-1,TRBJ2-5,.,TGCGCCAGCAGCTTAGGGGGACGGACGGTTTTGGACCAGTACTTC,CASSLGGRTVLDQYF
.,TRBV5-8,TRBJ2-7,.,TGTGCCAGCAGCTCCCTTAGGGGGGGCGGCTCCTACGAGCAGTACTTC,CASSSLRGGGSYEQYF
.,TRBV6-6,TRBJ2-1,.,TGTGCCAGCAGTTACTCGCCGGACGAAAATGAGCAGTTCTTC,CASSYSPDENEQFF
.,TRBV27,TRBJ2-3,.,TGTGCCAGCAGTTTAGGGGGTACGCAGTATTTT,CASSLGGTQYF
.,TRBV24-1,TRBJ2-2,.,TGTGCCACCAGTTCAGGAGCGAACACCGGGGAGCTGTTTTTT,CATSSGANTGELFF
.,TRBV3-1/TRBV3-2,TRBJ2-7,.,TGTGCCAGCAGCCAAGTTGGCGGTAGCGGAAGCCGGGAGCAGTACTTC,CASSQVGGSGSREQYF
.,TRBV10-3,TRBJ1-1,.,TGTGCCATCTCCCGGGCCAGGAACACTGAAGCTTTCTTT,CAISRARNTEAFF
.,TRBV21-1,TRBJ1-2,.,TGTGCCAGCAGCAAACGTAGAGGGGGCAACTATGGCTACACCTTC,CASSKRRGGNYGYTF
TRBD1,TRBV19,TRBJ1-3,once,TGTGCCAGTAGTACGAAACAGGGGCCAACTCTCAACACCATATATTTT,CASSTKQGPTLNTIYF
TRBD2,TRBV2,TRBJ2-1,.,TGTGCCAGCAGTGGGACCCCCTGGACTAGCGGGGTGTATGAGCAGTTCTTC,CASSGTPWTSGVYEQFF
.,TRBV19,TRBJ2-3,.,TGTGCCAGTAGTATTGCTGCCGGCGCGACAGATACGCAGTATTTT,CASSIAAGATDTQYF
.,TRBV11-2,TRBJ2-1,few,TGTGCCAGCCGCAGGACAGCCTGGGGGAATGAGCAGTTCTTC,CASRRTAWGNEQFF
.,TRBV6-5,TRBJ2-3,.,TGTGCCAGCAGTTACTCAGTAGGTACAGATACGCAGTATTTT,CASSYSVGTDTQYF
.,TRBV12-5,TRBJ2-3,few,TGTGCTAGTGGTTTGGGGCGGGAAGAGGCTACGCAGTATTTT,CASGLGREEATQYF
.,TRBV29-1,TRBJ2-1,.,TGCAGCGTTGACCCAGGCCGCTCACTCAATGAGCAGTTCTTC,CSVDPGRSLNEQFF
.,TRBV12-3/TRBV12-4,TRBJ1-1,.,TGTGCCAGCACCACTCAAGAGAACACTGAAGCTTTCTTT,CASTTQENTEAFF
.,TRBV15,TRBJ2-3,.,TGTGCCACCAGCAGAGCGGCAGGGGCACCCACAGATACGCAGTATTTT,CATSRAAGAPTDTQYF
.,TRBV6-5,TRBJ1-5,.,TGTGCCAGCAGTTCCCAGCGTCGGGGAACGCAGCCCCAGCATTTT,CASSSQRRGTQPQHF
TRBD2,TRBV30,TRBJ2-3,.,TGTGCCGGGGGACTAGGGAGCACAGATACGCAGTATTTT,CAGGLGSTDTQYF
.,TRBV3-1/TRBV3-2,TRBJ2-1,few,TGTGCCAGCAGCCAGTATCTTGACGGTCACAATGAGCAGTTCTTC,CASSQYLDGHNEQFF
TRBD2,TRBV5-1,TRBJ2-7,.,TGCGCCAGCAGCACTAGCGGGCACTCCTACGAGCAGTACTTC,CASSTSGHSYEQYF
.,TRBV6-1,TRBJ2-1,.,TGTGCCAGCAGTGGGTCCTATGAACGAGGGTCTTACTACAATGAGCAGTTCTTC,CASSGSYERGSYYNEQFF
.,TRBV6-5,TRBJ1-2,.,TGTGCCAGCATTGGGCGCAGGGCGGAGGGCTACACCTTC,CASIGRRAEGYTF
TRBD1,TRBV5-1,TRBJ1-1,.,TGCGCCAGCAGCATTGACAGGGGCCAGAAAGGAGTCTTT,CASSIDRGQKGVF
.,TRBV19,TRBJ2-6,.,TGTGCCAGTAGTATTTTACCGGGACTTCTCTCTGGGGCCAACGTCCTGACTTTC,CASSILPGLLSGANVLTF
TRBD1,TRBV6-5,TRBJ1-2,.,TGTGCCAGCAGTTTCTCGGACAGGGTCAGTGGCTACACCTTC,CASSFSDRVSGYTF
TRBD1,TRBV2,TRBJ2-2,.,TGTGCCAGCAGTGAATCGTTTGGGACAGGGAAGGACGGGGAGCTGTTTTTT,CASSESFGTGKDGELFF
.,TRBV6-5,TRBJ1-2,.,TGTGCCAGCATCGCAGCCTCCTATGGCTACACCTTC,CASIAASYGYTF
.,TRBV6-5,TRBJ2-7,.,TGTGCCAGCAGTTACTCTCTAACTAGTGACTCCTACGAGCAGTACTTC,CASSYSLTSDSYEQYF
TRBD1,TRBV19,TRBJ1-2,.,TGTGCCAGTAGTATCCGACAGGGGGATGGCTACACCTTC,CASSIRQGDGYTF
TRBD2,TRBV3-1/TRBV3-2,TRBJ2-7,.,TGTGCCAGCAGCCAAGATCCCGGGACTAGGTCCCACGAGCAGTACTTC,CASSQDPGTRSHEQYF
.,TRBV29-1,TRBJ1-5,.,TGCAGCGTTGAAGTGGAGGAAGGTCAGCCCCAGCATTTT,CSVEVEEGQPQHF
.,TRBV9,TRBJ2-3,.,TGTGCCAGCAGCATCCAGGGGAGGGGGGGCCGGACAGATACGCAGTATTTT,CASSIQGRGGRTDTQYF
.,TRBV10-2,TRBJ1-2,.,TGCGCCAGCCGGGACACTTCTAACTATGGCTACACCTTC,CASRDTSNYGYTF
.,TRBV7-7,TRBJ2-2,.,TGTGCCAGCAGCCCGGGTAGACTAGTGAACACCGGGGAGCTGTTTTTT,CASSPGRLVNTGELFF
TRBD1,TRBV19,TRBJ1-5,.,TGTGCCACCAAGACAGGGGAGGCGTATCAGCCCCAGCATTTT,CATKTGEAYQPQHF
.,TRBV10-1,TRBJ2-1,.,TGCGCCAGCAGTGAGTCGGGCGGGGTCGCTGAGCAGTTCTTC,CASSESGGVAEQFF